This T cell receptor beta chain originates from a study of blood T cell repertoires in COVID-19. In the study overall: Sources were T cells, B-cell-depleted T cells, or PBMCs; the material itself was cDNA or gDNA.

The V end lost 0 bases, the J end lost 4 bases, and 7 bases lay between the germline ends. Germline values: CDR1 KGHSH, CDR2 LQKENI. This CDR3 contains 14 residues. Authors' processing steps: Scientists estimated how many nucleated cells there were by amplifying reference gene primers. TCRdb's copy holds only in-frame clones and misses some; the assay was immunoSEQ multiplex PCR. That table is the source of V, J and clone size, and D and trimming were worked out from the DNA. This sample has 200,000 to 300,000 clones, with roughly four fifths found just once. The receptor's source is an older woman with acute or convalescent COVID-19. Sequencing was done on a sample of peripheral blood. V is TRBV18 and J is TRBJ1-3; no clear D gene. CDR3 sequence reads: CASSPPPSGNTIYF. DNA for the CDR3: TGTGCCAGCTCACCACCCCCATCCGGAAACACCATATATTTT.